Below, 3 T cell receptor beta chains from the same sample are listed, as sequenced in a study of cytomegalovirus exposure and HLA in healthy donors. PCR used 60 Vbeta primers and 13 Jbeta primers. Libraries were prepared by immunoSEQ multiplex PCR; TCRdb keeps only in-frame clonotypes and omits some of them. The sample carries about 150,000 clones, 75% to 90% recorded once. What was sequenced was PBMCs. All receptors derive from a woman in her twenties or thirties in good health and CMV-seronegative.

The CDR3 coding sequence is TGTGCCAGCAGTCTCACAGGGAACCAAGAGACCCAGTACTTC. Translation: CASSLTGNQETQYF. This chain uses TRBV27 with TRBJ2-5; D might be TRBD1 (6 bases). The germline V gene encodes CDR1 MNHEY and CDR2 SMNVEV (reference sequence). CDR3 length: 14 amino acids. V lost 5 bases, J lost 0 bases, and 10 bases lay in between.

The chain couples TRBV10-3 to TRBJ2-7; 9 bases agree with TRBD2. Germline V lookup: CDR1 ENHRY, CDR2 SYGVKD. With V trimmed by 4 bases and J by 2 bases, 12 bases remained unmatched. The CDR3 totals 17 residues. The CDR3 coding sequence is TGTGCCATCAGTGCCCTCCTCGGGGCGGGAGGGCCCTACGAGCAGTACTTC. This codes for CAISALLGAGGPYEQYF.

This rearrangement joins TRBV7-8 to TRBJ2-1; D remains unclear. The CDR3 loop spans 14 amino acids. CDR1 is SGHVS, CDR2 FQNEAQ, per germline. Trimming removed 1 base at V and 8 bases at J, with 12 bases between. This chain's CDR3 is CASSLGSFTDEQFF. The CDR3 DNA reads as TGTGCCAGCAGCTTAGGGTCGTTTACGGATGAGCAGTTCTTC. Variable domain in full (rest from reference TRBV7-8 and TRBJ2-1): GAGVSQSPRYKVAKRGQDVALRCDPISGHVSLFWYQQALGQGPEFLTYFQNEAQLDKSGLPSDRFFAERPEGSVSTLKIQRTQQEDSAVYLCASSLGSFTDEQFFGPGTRLTVL.